A single sample is the source of the 17 T cell receptor beta chains below, sequenced in a study of T cells in Graves' hyperthyroidism and ophthalmopathy. Researchers amplified the TCR beta CDR3 regions from RNA transcripts. First-round RT-PCR targeting the TCR CDR3 was performed with the HTBI primer set. One entry per CDR3 protein, called by TCRdb with MiXCR from the multiplex PCR reads. The sample has about half a million distinct CDR3 sequences, around 20% seen once. The sequenced material came from blood. The receptors shown here come from a middle-aged man with Graves' ophthalmopathy.

This clonotype has at least ten counts. This rearrangement joins TRBV7-2 to TRBJ1-5; D is ambiguous. Germline CDR1 reads SGHTA; CDR2 reads FQGNSA. CDR3 length: 16 residues. V was shortened by 3 bases and J by 1 base, with 13 bases between the two germline ends. CDR3 loop: CASSLRAPESNQPQHF. As DNA, the CDR3 is TGTGCCAGCAGCTTGCGGGCCCCGGAGAGCAATCAGCCCCAGCATTTT.

On this clonotype itself: The conserved closing phenylalanine or tryptophan is absent in this CDR3, likely reflecting a read error. The J gene is TRBJ1-3, the V gene TRBV30; unclear D gene. CDR3 size: 16 residues. CDR1 GTSNPN and CDR2 SVGIG come from the germline V gene (reference sequence). Trimming left V 4 bases short and J 3 bases short, with 19 bases between. The CDR3, as DNA: TGTGCCTGGATCCCGTCCGCCCAGGAAGGTGGAAACACCATATATTTA. Its translation is CAWIPSAQEGGNTIYL.

This clonotype showed up many times. The chain links TRBV10-3 to TRBJ1-1; no clear D gene. From germline, CDR1 is ENHRY and CDR2 SYGVKD. V was cut by 7 bases and J by 8 bases, with 11 bases left in between. There are 11 residues in the CDR3. CDR3 in amino acids: CAITRGREAFF. CDR3 DNA: TGTGCCATCACACGTGGGAGAGAAGCTTTCTTT.

This clonotype was seen repeatedly, ten times or more. The chain links TRBV7-2 to TRBJ2-3; D gene uncertain. With 7 bases removed from V and 6 bases from J, the gap between germline ends came to 17 bases. The CDR3 runs to 14 residues. Germline CDR1 and CDR2: SGHTA and FQGNSA. The CDR3 nucleotides are TGTGCCAGCAAACAACGGGCTACCGGCGATACGCAGTATTTT. Amino acid sequence: CASKQRATGDTQYF.

This clonotype was observed at least ten times. Written as DNA, the CDR3 is TGCGCCAGCAGCTTGGAGGGGGCGAGCACTGAAGCTTTCTTT. Its protein product is CASSLEGASTEAFF. The genes are TRBV5-1 and TRBJ1-1; TRBD1 matches 7 bases. The CDR3 is made up of 14 amino acids. Trimming at V came to 0 bases and at J to 4 bases, leaving 3 bases not matched to a gene. Germline loops: CDR1 SGHRS, CDR2 YFSETQ.

This clonotype appeared many times. The chain employs TRBV3-1 and TRBJ2-3; D might be TRBD2 (6 bases). Trimming stripped 0 bases from V and 4 bases from J, with 14 bases between. The V gene's germline CDR1 is LGHDT and CDR2 YNNKEL (reference sequence). The CDR3 runs 16 residues. This CDR3 is CASSQDSGWGADTQYF. Written as DNA, the CDR3 is TGTGCCAGCAGCCAAGATAGCGGTTGGGGCGCAGATACGCAGTATTTT.

The J gene is TRBJ1-1, the V gene TRBV19; the match to TRBD1 covers 8 bases. Germline CDR1 and CDR2: LNHDA and SQIVND (reference sequence). The CDR3 loop spans 14 amino acids. Trimming removed 4 bases from V and 7 bases from J; junction bases left unmatched: 8. CDR3 in amino acids: CASSKRPTGDEAFF. The CDR3 DNA is TGTGCCAGTAGTAAGAGACCGACAGGGGATGAAGCTTTCTTT.

Ten or more counts support this clonotype. The CDR3 sequence is CASSYGQLKEQYF. The CDR3, as DNA: TGCGCCAGCAGCTACGGACAGCTAAAAGAGCAGTACTTC. V gene TRBV5-1 combines with J gene TRBJ2-7; possible D gene TRBD1, 6 bases. The CDR3 consists of 13 residues. The V end was cut by 3 bases, the J end by 7 bases, with 14 bases between. The germline CDR1 and CDR2 sequences are SGHRS and YFSETQ.

This clonotype was seen only once. The rearrangement uses TRBV12-3 or TRBV12-4 and TRBJ2-3; TRBD2 matches 7 bases. This CDR3 comprises 14 residues. V lost 4 bases, J lost 4 bases, and 5 bases stayed unmatched. CDR3 sequence (DNA): TGTGCCAGCAGTTGGGCGGGAGTAGCAGATACGCAGTATTTT. Amino acids: CASSWAGVADTQYF.

The J gene is TRBJ1-6, the V gene TRBV20-1; TRBD1 might be the D (5 bases). The CDR3 loop spans 14 amino acids. V shed 2 bases and J shed 7 bases, with 12 bases lying between them. Per the germline V gene, CDR1 is DFQATT and CDR2 is SNEGSKA (reference sequence). DNA of the CDR3: TGCAGTGCTAGATATGGGGCAGGGAATTCACCCCTCCACTTT. Its protein is CSARYGAGNSPLHF.

This clonotype has a count of ten or more. CDR3 sequence (DNA): TGTGCCAGCAGTACTAGCGGGAGTAGTGCAGATACGCAGTATTTT. Protein product: CASSTSGSSADTQYF. This sequence joins TRBV2 and TRBJ2-3, with TRBD2 matching over 11 bases. This CDR3 contains 15 residues. V was pared by 5 bases and J by 4 bases, with 5 bases of the junction left unmatched. Per germline, CDR1 SNHLY and CDR2 FYNNEI.

This clonotype has ten or more counts. The genes are TRBV29-1 and TRBJ2-1, with TRBD2 matching over 13 bases. V lost 7 bases, J lost 5 bases, and 5 bases stayed unmatched. Per the germline V gene, CDR1 is SQVTM and CDR2 is ANQGSEA. The CDR3 extends over 14 amino acids. The DNA of the CDR3 is TGCAGCGCTTCAGGACTAGCGGGAGACAATGAGCAGTTCTTC. Protein sequence: CSASGLAGDNEQFF.

The CDR3 is CASRRTGGGEQFF. The CDR3 DNA reads TGTGCCAGCAGACGGACAGGGGGCGGTGAGCAGTTCTTC. The chain combines TRBV6-1 with TRBJ2-1, with 11 bases matching TRBD1. J lost 9 bases, V lost 6 bases, and 4 bases had no gene match. Germline V gives CDR1 MNHNS, CDR2 SASEGT. The CDR3 extends over 13 amino acids.

This chain links TRBV15 with TRBJ1-2, with 9 positions matching TRBD1. The CDR3 is 13 residues long. Germline V gene sequence: CDR1 LNHNV, CDR2 YYDKDF (reference sequence). Trimming cost V 7 bases and J 1 base; bases outside gene matches: 1. The CDR3: CATTTGGNYGYTF. In DNA, the CDR3 is TGTGCCACCACGACAGGGGGTAACTATGGCTACACCTTC.

This clonotype was counted only a few times. The chain employs TRBV29-1 and TRBJ2-1, with unresolved D. In germline, CDR1 is SQVTM, CDR2 ANQGSEA. V was pared by 4 bases and J by 9 bases, with 7 bases between. The CDR3 is 10 residues long. The DNA for the CDR3 is TGCAGCGTTGTTTCCAGTGAGCAGTTCTTC. Its protein product is CSVVSSEQFF.

J is TRBJ1-4 and V is TRBV11-2, with a tentative D call TRBD1 (5 bases). The V end lost 2 bases, the J end lost 3 bases, and 19 bases lay between the germline ends. The CDR3 has 18 residues. CDR1 SGHAT and CDR2 FQNNGV come from the germline V gene. The CDR3 nucleotides read TGTGCCAGCAGCTTAAATTGGGTGGGGGACCCGGCTAATGAAAAACTGTTTTTT. This codes for CASSLNWVGDPANEKLFF.

This chain joins TRBV10-3 and TRBJ2-2; no clear D gene. This CDR3 is 12 amino acids long. Deletions cut 6 bases from V and 6 bases from J, with 8 bases between. The germline CDR1 and CDR2 sequences are ENHRY and SYGVKD. The CDR3 coding sequence is TGTGCCATCAGAGCTAGTCCCGGGGAGCTGTTTTTT. This sequence encodes CAIRASPGELFF.